The present entry profiles one TCR beta chain with its context. What it binds is not known. This entry belongs to a study of shared clonotypes between healthy human individuals. The wider study: Ranging from 18 to 49 in age, donors were two women and three men. Three plates were used per donor for CD4 naive, three for CD4 memory, two for CD8 naive and one for CD8 memory. Study-level points and caveats: Limitation of the genetic and exposure-history diversity represented came from the few donors.

As originally analysed: Junction-only immunoSEQ sequences carried no quality scores, so filtering differed. Repertoires were generated with immunoSEQ multiplex PCR, while TCRdb's copy carries only in-frame clones and drops some. V and J calls and clone size follow that table, whereas D and trimming were derived from the DNA. Of about 2.2 million clones in the sample, 85% to 95% were seen once. Germline V CDR1 and CDR2: LNHDA, SQIVND (reference sequence). V lost 7 bases and J lost 0, with 10 bases in between. This CDR3 comprises 14 residues. CD45RO-negative, CCR7-selected cells formed the naive CD8 fraction, which excluded terminally differentiated effector memory CD45RA+ cells.

The V call is TRBV19, the J call TRBJ1-5; D is unresolved. The sample comprised naive CD8+ T cells from PBMCs. This receptor was taken from a man younger than 30 in good health. Some clones in this sample may be carry-over from other donors' samples. The CDR3 loop reads CASMVSYSNQPQHF. The CDR3 DNA follows: TGTGCCAGTATGGTATCCTATAGCAATCAGCCCCAGCATTTT.